The entry that follows covers one T cell receptor beta chain sequence. Its cognate antigen has yet to be identified. No base-level quality is on record; no much larger clone is a single base apart. This record belongs to a study of T cell responses to AZD1222 COVID-19 vaccine (dated by TCRdb to the early 2020s). Broadly, across the study: AZD1222 recipients whose second dose came at about 4 weeks and those whose second dose came at about 12 weeks were combined into one group, since spike-specific TCR depth and breadth did not differ between the two schedules. A total of 230 or so trial participants underwent TCR sequencing, of whom about 200 received two doses of AZD1222 and about 26 received two doses of the MenACWY control vaccine. Trial participants were enrolled by age into 18-55, 56-69 and 70-plus year subgroups, with about 150, 27 and 61 TCR-sequenced participants respectively.

The time point label here, explained by the study, means: baseline before first vaccination. Vaccinee samples were obtained from the UK trials COV001 and COV002, which included a single-blind randomized controlled phase 2/3 trial of AZD1222 (ChAdOx1 nCoV-19) in healthy adults. Trial participant PBMC samples were collected at day 0 and day 28 after the second dose for TCRbeta chain sequencing. Findings and caveats that apply to the study as a whole: Most participants were white British and females outnumbered males, and the authors suggested that clonal diversity may have been underestimated. Because no day 14 peak-response samples were available, the repertoires could be characterized only after the peak T cell response. Only five or six AZD1222 recipients were SARS-CoV-2 seropositive at baseline, limiting conclusions about previously exposed vaccinees. Reportedly, almost half of the unique spike-specific TCRs recognized epitopes lying outside the regions that are mutated in the B.1.351 and B.1.1.7 variants. The whole spike protein was spanned by vaccine-associated CD4 TCRs, and dominant responses were seen in regions 160-218 and 743-854. After two AZD1222 doses, both the breadth and the depth of spike-specific TCRs were significantly higher than at day 0 and than in MenACWY recipients. In the small 56-69-year group, the increase in depth fell short of significance, most likely because of low power.

The CDR3 regions of human TCRbeta chains were analyzed by immunosequencing. As for how the authors treated the data: Repertoire TCRs were checked for matches against a reference library of SARS-CoV-2-specific TCRs that had been generated using the MIRA antigen-specificity platform. Breadth was defined as the fraction of unique TCRs that were SARS-CoV-2-associated. Depth was defined as the fraction of total T cells that were SARS-CoV-2-associated. Using the MIRA data, each spike-specific TCR was assigned both to the spike region to which the TCR was reactive and to a CD4 or CD8 class. Log10-transformed breadth and depth values were compared by one-way ANOVA with Sidak's multiple comparisons tests. TCRdb provides this immuneACCESS table in a form limited to in-frame rearrangements. Some clones are lacking; in checked studies, under half of them reflect an unresolved V gene, and why the rest are absent is not known. V, J and clone size are taken as reported in that table, and D and trimming were inferred from the DNA itself. For this sample there are some 110,000 clones; 80% to 90% appear just once. Jointly, the top ten make up roughly 3.9% of the sample.

From a lookup of the germline V gene, CDR1 and CDR2 are MNHEY and SVGAGI. The CDR3 contains 14 residues, cysteine and phenylalanine counted. The read is trimmed to its CDR3 DNA, 42 bases read in frame from base 1. V is cut back by 8 bases and J by 0 bases, with 1 base in the junction unmatched. The rearranged segments are TRBV6-5 and TRBJ1-5; 10 central bases correspond to TRBD1. Specimen: peripheral blood, collected on day 0 of AZD1222 vaccination. The source of this sequence is an adult in good health. The CDR3: CASWDRGSNQPQHF. At the DNA level, the sequence is TGTGCCAGCTGGGACAGGGGTAGCAATCAGCCCCAGCATTTT.